One sample yielded the 32 T cell receptor beta chains listed below, sequenced in a study of identical twins. Each CDR3 protein is one row after TCRdb ran MiXCR on the 5' RACE reads. Of roughly 480,000 distinct CDR3 sequences in the sample, approximately 24% were seen once. These data were also reused for a study on T cells expressing NK-cell markers.

Sequenced sample: CD4+ T cells sorted from blood. These receptors were obtained from a woman aged 18-30 years in good health.

This clonotype appeared many times. V gene TRBV5-1 combines with J gene TRBJ1-6, with D unresolved. The CDR3 totals 15 residues. Germline assignment: CDR1 SGHRS and CDR2 YFSETQ. V lost 0 bases and J 10 bases, leaving 14 bases between the germline ends. CDR3 region: CASSLEVGANSPLHF. The CDR3, as DNA: TGCGCCAGCAGCTTGGAAGTCGGAGCCAACTCACCCCTCCACTTT.

The rearrangement uses TRBV3-1 and TRBJ2-1; D call uncertain. CDR3 length equals 14 residues. CDR1 and CDR2 from the germline V gene are LGHDT and YNNKEL (reference sequence). V shed 0 bases and J shed 10 bases, with 13 bases lying between them. In nucleotides, the CDR3 is TGTGCCAGCAGCCAAGATGGGTTAGGGCGGGAGCAGTTCTTC. Translating it yields CASSQDGLGREQFF.

The genes are TRBV24-1 and TRBJ2-3; possibly TRBD2 for D (6 bases). Germline V gives CDR1 KGHDR, CDR2 SFDVKD. Deletions cut 5 bases from V and 0 bases from J, with 8 bases between. This CDR3 contains 14 residues. CDR3 sequence: CATSAAGSTDTQYF. The DNA of the CDR3 is TGTGCCACCAGTGCGGCGGGGAGCACAGATACGCAGTATTTT.

Here the CDR3 reads CTPDRVDEQFF. The CDR3 DNA follows: TGTACCCCGGACAGGGTCGATGAGCAGTTCTTC. The genes are TRBV12-3 or TRBV12-4 and TRBJ2-1; 8 bases align to TRBD1. CDR3 length equals 11 residues.

The rearrangement links TRBV6-5 to TRBJ2-1; tentative D call: TRBD2 (5 bases). There are 17 residues in the CDR3. V lost 0 bases, J lost 5 bases, and 17 bases lay in between. Germline CDR1 is MNHEY and CDR2 is SVGAGI. The CDR3 spells CASSYSYGPGTHNEQFF. CDR3 in DNA: TGTGCCAGCAGTTACTCTTATGGCCCGGGAACCCACAATGAGCAGTTCTTC.

The genes are TRBV5-1 and TRBJ1-2; 9 bases are shared with TRBD1. Germline V gives CDR1 SGHRS, CDR2 YFSETQ. There are 13 residues in the CDR3. J gave up 6 bases and V 7 bases, and 7 bases lay outside the gene matches. The CDR3 here is CASPRTGEHGYTF. The CDR3 coding sequence is TGCGCCAGCCCCCGGACAGGGGAGCATGGCTACACCTTC.

As for this clonotype: The junction departs from the called germline gene at one end, perhaps through a read error. The J gene is TRBJ2-2, the V gene TRBV7-7; possibly TRBD2 for D (5 bases). Germline loops: CDR1 SSHAT, CDR2 FNYEAQ (reference sequence). The CDR3 sequence is 15 residues long. CDR3 coding DNA: TGTGCTAGCAGCCCCTCGGGGATCCACACCGGGGAGCTGTTTTTT. Translation gives CASSPSGIHTGELFF.

This clonotype turned up a few times. The rearrangement joins TRBV3-1 to TRBJ2-1; TRBD2 aligns across 9 bases. The CDR3 sequence is 15 residues long. Germline lookup yields CDR1 LGHDT and CDR2 YNNKEL (reference sequence). The V gene end was trimmed by 1 base and the J gene end by 12 bases; junction bases not matched to a gene: 10. CDR3 nucleotide sequence: TGTGCCAGCAGCCAAGGCGGGGGGGCATTTCGTGTGCAGTTCTTC. Translated, it gives CASSQGGGAFRVQFF.

The CDR3, as DNA: TGCGCCAGCAGCTTGGAGGGGTTCGGAGCCTACGAGCAGTACTTC. It specifies CASSLEGFGAYEQYF. The chain combines TRBV5-1 with TRBJ2-7; tentative D call: TRBD1 (5 bases). The CDR3 totals 15 residues. Trimming stripped 0 bases from V and 2 bases from J, with 12 bases between. Germline CDR1 reads SGHRS; CDR2 reads YFSETQ.

This clonotype was counted a few times. This chain joins TRBV4-2 and TRBJ2-1; TRBD2 matches 10 bases. Germline lookup yields CDR1 LGHNA and CDR2 YNFKEQ. This CDR3 has 16 residues. The J segment lost 7 bases and the V segment lost 1 base, leaving 7 bases of the junction unmatched. As DNA, the CDR3 is TGTGCCAGCAGCCAAGCGACGGTAGCGGGAGGTAATGAGCAGTTCTTC. Translating gives CASSQATVAGGNEQFF.

The chain links TRBV10-3 to TRBJ1-5; D unresolved. Germline CDR1 ENHRY, CDR2 SYGVKD. There are 14 residues in the CDR3. Trimming removed 2 bases at V and 0 bases at J, with 5 bases between. CDR3 DNA: TGTGCCATCAGTGAGGGTTTTAGCAATCAGCCCCAGCATTTT. This gives the protein CAISEGFSNQPQHF.

In its sample, this clonotype was seen a few times. V is TRBV10-3 and J is TRBJ2-3; perhaps TRBD2 as D (5 bases). The V and J ends lost 6 bases and 2 bases respectively, with 27 bases between them. Germline CDR1 is ENHRY and CDR2 is SYGVKD. CDR3 size: 19 residues. Written as DNA, the CDR3 is TGTGCCATCAGCGGTTCTAGCTTAGCCTCCCGGGCAATCACAGATACGCAGTATTTT. It encodes CAISGSSLASRAITDTQYF.

The chain employs TRBV4-1 and TRBJ2-3; tentative D call: TRBD2 (5 bases). V was clipped by 2 bases and J by 4 bases, with 10 bases between them. The germline CDR1 and CDR2 sequences are MGHRA and YSYEKL. The CDR3 is made up of 14 amino acids. DNA for the CDR3: TGCGCCAGCAGCCAACTACTGGGAGCAGATACGCAGTATTTT. Protein product: CASSQLLGADTQYF.

The rearrangement links TRBV6-2 or TRBV6-3 to TRBJ2-6; TRBD1 is a possible D gene (6 bases). The CDR3 has 15 amino acids. Germline loops: CDR1 MNHEY, CDR2 SVGEGT. Between the trimmed V and J ends, which lost 8 bases and 0 bases, there was a span of 11 bases. For the CDR3, the DNA is TGTGCCAGCTTACAAGGGGGCTCTGGGGCCAACGTCCTGACTTTC. Translation gives CASLQGGSGANVLTF.

V is TRBV3-1 and J is TRBJ2-5; 9 nucleotides line up with TRBD2. V lost 0 bases, J lost 1 base, and 3 bases stayed unmatched. The CDR3 has 16 amino acids. Looked up from germline, CDR1 is LGHDT and CDR2 is YNNKEL (reference sequence). CDR3 nucleotide sequence: TGTGCCAGCAGCCAAGAAACTAGCGGGCCCCAAGAGACCCAGTACTTC. It is translated as CASSQETSGPQETQYF.

The rearrangement uses TRBV7-2 and TRBJ2-7; D might be TRBD2 (6 bases). The CDR3 loop spans 13 amino acids. V was cut by 5 bases and J by 5 bases, with 13 bases left in between. Germline CDR1 SGHTA, CDR2 FQGNSA. The CDR3 DNA is TGTGCCAGCAGCCTAACTAGCCTCAACGAGCAGTACTTC. Residues: CASSLTSLNEQYF.

This clonotype appeared a few times. V is TRBV6-5 and J is TRBJ1-1; D gene ambiguous. Germline V gene data show CDR1 as MNHEY and CDR2 as SVGAGI. The length of the CDR3 is 15 residues. V lost 0 bases to trimming and J lost 0 bases, with 8 bases between them. The CDR3 nucleotides read TGTGCCAGCAGTTACTCGACGAGCTTGAACACTGAAGCTTTCTTT. It yields the protein CASSYSTSLNTEAFF.

This rearrangement joins TRBV28 to TRBJ2-4; TRBD2 is a possible D gene (5 bases). The V gene lost 6 bases and the J gene lost 8 bases, with 17 bases spanning the gap. This CDR3 contains 14 residues. The germline V gene encodes CDR1 MDHEN and CDR2 SYDVKM. The CDR3 here is CASREDLGRDIQYF. The CDR3, as DNA: TGTGCCAGCAGAGAGGACTTAGGAAGGGACATTCAGTACTTC.

This clonotype has a count of ten or more. The CDR3 nucleotides read TGCAGTGGAAGGCAGAATCAAGAGACCCAGTACTTC. Translation gives CSGRQNQETQYF. The chain links TRBV20-1 to TRBJ2-5, with D unclear. The germline gives CDR1 DFQATT, CDR2 SNEGSKA (reference sequence). The CDR3 contains 12 residues. Trimming removed 7 bases from V and 2 bases from J, with 11 bases in between.

DNA of the CDR3: TGTGCCAGCAGCATAGCGGGAGGTAGACAAGAGACCCAGTACTTC. Translating it yields CASSIAGGRQETQYF. The genes are TRBV11-2 and TRBJ2-5; TRBD2 matches 10 bases. Looked up from germline, CDR1 is SGHAT and CDR2 is FQNNGV. J was trimmed by 2 bases and V by 5 bases; bases with no gene match: 5. CDR3 length: 15 residues.

The chain joins TRBV12-3 or TRBV12-4 to TRBJ1-5; D gene ambiguous. V lost 2 bases and J lost 0, with 8 bases in between. This CDR3 spans 15 amino acids. For the CDR3, the DNA is TGTGCCAGCAGTTTAAAGGGTTCTAGCAATCAGCCCCAGCATTTT. Its protein is CASSLKGSSNQPQHF.

This clonotype was seen a handful of times. The V call is TRBV2, the J call TRBJ2-1, with TRBD1 identical over 10 bases. J gave up 8 bases and V 5 bases, and 9 bases lay outside the gene matches. The CDR3 is made up of 15 amino acids. In germline, CDR1 is SNHLY, CDR2 FYNNEI. The chain's CDR3 is CASSRPGTGVHEQFF. CDR3 DNA: TGTGCCAGCAGTCGACCCGGGACAGGGGTCCATGAGCAGTTCTTC.

The gene calls are TRBV3-1 and TRBJ2-7; D not resolved. V was clipped by 1 base and J by 6 bases, with 10 bases between them. CDR1 is LGHDT and CDR2 is YNNKEL in the germline V gene (reference sequence). CDR3 length: 13 amino acids. CDR3 protein: CASSQGTYGEQYF. In DNA form, the CDR3 reads TGTGCCAGCAGCCAAGGGACCTATGGCGAGCAGTACTTC.

This clonotype was observed a handful of times. The rearrangement uses TRBV3-1 and TRBJ2-5; TRBD2 might be the D (5 bases). Deletions cut 4 bases from V and 9 bases from J, with 9 bases between. CDR3 length: 11 amino acids. CDR1 is LGHDT and CDR2 is YNNKEL in the germline V gene (reference sequence). The CDR3 loop reads CASSLLDSQYF. CDR3 DNA: TGTGCCAGCAGCCTACTAGACTCCCAGTACTTC.

The chain joins TRBV12-3 or TRBV12-4 to TRBJ2-1; D gene ambiguous. This CDR3 has 14 residues. Trimming took off 2 bases at V and 3 bases at J, with 8 bases between the two ends. The CDR3: CASSLMANYNEQFF. In DNA form, the CDR3 reads TGTGCCAGCAGTTTAATGGCTAACTACAATGAGCAGTTCTTC.

This clonotype was detected only a few times. Here the CDR3 reads CASQEYGTFRNTIYF. The CDR3 nucleotides read TGTGCCAGCCAGGAATACGGGACGTTCAGAAACACCATATATTTT. The chain employs TRBV6-2 or TRBV6-3 and TRBJ1-3; TRBD1 might be the D (5 bases). The length of the CDR3 is 15 residues. The germline CDR1 and CDR2 sequences are MNHEY and SVGEGT. V lost 8 bases to trimming and J lost 5 bases, with 19 bases between them.

V gene TRBV7-9 combines with J gene TRBJ2-5; TRBD1 is a possible D gene (6 bases). The V and J ends lost 5 bases and 2 bases respectively, with 12 bases between them. The length of the CDR3 is 14 residues. In germline, CDR1 is SEHNR, CDR2 FQNEAQ (reference sequence). Here the CDR3 DNA reads TGTGCCAGCAGCCCATGGACAGCTCAAGAGACCCAGTACTTC. This codes for CASSPWTAQETQYF.

This clonotype was counted ten times or more. The genes are TRBV20-1 and TRBJ1-2, with a weak D call TRBD1 (6 bases). Trimming took off 3 bases at V and 3 bases at J, with 11 bases between the two ends. Germline values: CDR1 DFQATT, CDR2 SNEGSKA (reference sequence). The CDR3 runs 13 residues. The DNA of the CDR3 is TGCAGTGCTAGTAGGACAGCCTACTATGGCTACACCTTC. The encoded protein is CSASRTAYYGYTF.

This clonotype was counted ten times or more. V usage is TRBV7-9 and J usage is TRBJ1-3, with a possible D match to TRBD1 (5 bases). The CDR3 has 14 residues. Germline loops: CDR1 SEHNR, CDR2 FQNEAQ (reference sequence). V shed 5 bases and J shed 4 bases, with 12 bases lying between them. CDR3 in DNA: TGTGCCAGCAGCCTATCAGGGTTCGGAAACACCATATATTTT. Residues: CASSLSGFGNTIYF.

The J gene is TRBJ2-5, the V gene TRBV7-8, with unresolved D. Looked up from germline, CDR1 is SGHVS and CDR2 is FQNEAQ. The CDR3 covers 13 residues. Trimming cost V 4 bases and J 5 bases, with 11 bases left between them. CDR3 DNA: TGTGCCAGCAGCTCCGGGTCTGGGGAGACCCAGTACTTC. Translating it yields CASSSGSGETQYF.

The CDR3: CASSVSAYGTDTQYF. For the CDR3, the DNA is TGTGCCAGCAGCGTATCCGCGTATGGCACAGATACGCAGTATTTT. This chain uses TRBV9 with TRBJ2-3; D gene unclear. Germline values: CDR1 SGDLS, CDR2 YYNGEE. CDR3 length: 15 amino acids. Trimming took off 1 base at V and 1 base at J, with 10 bases between the two ends.

This clonotype has a handful of counts. This chain joins TRBV12-3 or TRBV12-4 and TRBJ2-5, with 8 bases matching TRBD2. The J segment lost 6 bases and the V segment lost 6 bases, leaving 6 bases of the junction unmatched. There are 13 residues in the CDR3. The CDR3: CASRRAGVKTQYF. The CDR3 DNA sequence: TGTGCCAGCAGACGAGCGGGGGTGAAGACCCAGTACTTC.